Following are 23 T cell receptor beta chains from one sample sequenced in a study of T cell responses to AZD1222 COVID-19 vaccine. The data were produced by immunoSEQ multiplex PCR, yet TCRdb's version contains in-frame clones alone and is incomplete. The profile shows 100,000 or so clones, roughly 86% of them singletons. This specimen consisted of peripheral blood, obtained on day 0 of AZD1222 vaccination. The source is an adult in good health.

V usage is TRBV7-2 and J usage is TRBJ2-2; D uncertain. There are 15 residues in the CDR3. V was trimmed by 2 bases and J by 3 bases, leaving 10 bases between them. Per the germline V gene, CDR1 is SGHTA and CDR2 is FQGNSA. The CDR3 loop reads CASSLRLVHTGELFF. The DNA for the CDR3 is TGTGCCAGCAGCTTAAGATTGGTCCACACCGGGGAGCTGTTTTTT. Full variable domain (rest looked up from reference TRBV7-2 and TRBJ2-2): GAGVSQSPSNKVTEKGKDVELRCDPISGHTALYWYRQSLGQGLEFLIYFQGNSAPDKSGLPSDRFSAERTGGSVSTLTIQRTQQEDSAVYLCASSLRLVHTGELFFGEGSRLTVL.

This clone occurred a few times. CDR3 coding DNA: TGCGCCAGCAGCCAAGTAGTAGCGGCGGCTAATGAAAAACTGTTTTTT. Translating it yields CASSQVVAAANEKLFF. The J gene is TRBJ1-4, the V gene TRBV4-1; D call uncertain. This CDR3 contains 16 residues. Trimming took 1 base from V and 3 from J, leaving 12 bases between them. Germline V lookup: CDR1 MGHRA, CDR2 YSYEKL.

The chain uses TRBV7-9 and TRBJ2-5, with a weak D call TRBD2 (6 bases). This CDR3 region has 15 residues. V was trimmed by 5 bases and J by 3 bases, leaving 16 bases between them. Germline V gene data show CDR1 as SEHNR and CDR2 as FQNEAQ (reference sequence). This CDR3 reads CASSPNRDLKETQYF. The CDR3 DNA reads TGTGCCAGCAGCCCCAATCGGGACTTAAAAGAGACCCAGTACTTC.

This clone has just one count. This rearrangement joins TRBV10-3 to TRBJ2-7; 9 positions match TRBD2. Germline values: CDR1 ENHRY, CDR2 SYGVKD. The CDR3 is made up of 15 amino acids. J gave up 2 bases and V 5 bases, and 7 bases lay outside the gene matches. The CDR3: CAISQRAGGTYEQYF. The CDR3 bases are TGTGCCATCAGTCAAAGGGCGGGAGGGACCTACGAGCAGTACTTC.

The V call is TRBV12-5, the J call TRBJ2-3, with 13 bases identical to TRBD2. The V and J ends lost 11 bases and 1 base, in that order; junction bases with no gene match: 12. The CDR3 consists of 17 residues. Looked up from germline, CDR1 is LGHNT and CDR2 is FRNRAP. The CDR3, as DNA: TGTGCTCGCCCTGGACTAGCGGGAGAGTTGGGCACAGATACGCAGTATTTT. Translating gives CARPGLAGELGTDTQYF.

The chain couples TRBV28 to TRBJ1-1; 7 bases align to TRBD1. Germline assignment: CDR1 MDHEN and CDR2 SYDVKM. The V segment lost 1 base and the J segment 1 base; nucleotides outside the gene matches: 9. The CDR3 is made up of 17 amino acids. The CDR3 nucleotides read TGTGCCAGCAGTTTATTAAGGGGGCGAGATCAGAACACTGAAGCTTTCTTT. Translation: CASSLLRGRDQNTEAFF.

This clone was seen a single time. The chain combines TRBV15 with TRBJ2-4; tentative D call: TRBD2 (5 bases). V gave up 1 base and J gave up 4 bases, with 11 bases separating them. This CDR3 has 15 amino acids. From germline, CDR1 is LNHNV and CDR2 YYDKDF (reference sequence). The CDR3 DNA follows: TGTGCCACCAGCAGAGCGCAGGACTCAAAAAACATTCAGTACTTC. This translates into CATSRAQDSKNIQYF.

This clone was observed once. The CDR3 loop reads CASSVEGRDTEAFF. CDR3 DNA sequence: TGTGCCAGCAGCGTAGAGGGCAGGGACACTGAAGCTTTCTTT. V is TRBV9 and J is TRBJ1-1; a possible D gene is TRBD1 (5 bases). Germline CDR1 and CDR2: SGDLS and YYNGEE. The CDR3 is 14 amino acids. Trimming pared 0 bases from V and 3 bases from J, leaving 9 bases between.

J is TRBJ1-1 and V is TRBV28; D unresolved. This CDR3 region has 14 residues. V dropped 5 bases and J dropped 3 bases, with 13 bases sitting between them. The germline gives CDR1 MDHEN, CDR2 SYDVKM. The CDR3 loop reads CASSASLSDTEAFF. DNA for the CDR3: TGTGCCAGCAGTGCCTCCCTGTCGGACACTGAAGCTTTCTTT.

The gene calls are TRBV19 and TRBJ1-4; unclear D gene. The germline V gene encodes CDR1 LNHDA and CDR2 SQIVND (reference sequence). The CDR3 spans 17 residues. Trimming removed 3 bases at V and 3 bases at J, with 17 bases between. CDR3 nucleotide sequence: TGTGCCAGTAGTATGGTTCGGGGAGCCGGCCCTAATGAAAAACTGTTTTTT. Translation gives CASSMVRGAGPNEKLFF.

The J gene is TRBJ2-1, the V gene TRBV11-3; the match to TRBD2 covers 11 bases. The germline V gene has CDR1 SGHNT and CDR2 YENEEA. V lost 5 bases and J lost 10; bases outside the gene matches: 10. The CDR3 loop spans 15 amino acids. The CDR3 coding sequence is TGTGCCAGCAGCCCCCGTACTAGCGGGAGCTTGGAGCAGTTCTTC. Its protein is CASSPRTSGSLEQFF. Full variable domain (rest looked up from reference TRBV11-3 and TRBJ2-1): EAGVVQSPRYKIIEKKQPVAFWCNPISGHNTLYWYLQNLGQGPELLIRYENEEAVDDSQLPKDRFSAERLKGVDSTLKIQPAELGDSAVYLCASSPRTSGSLEQFFGPGTRLTVL.

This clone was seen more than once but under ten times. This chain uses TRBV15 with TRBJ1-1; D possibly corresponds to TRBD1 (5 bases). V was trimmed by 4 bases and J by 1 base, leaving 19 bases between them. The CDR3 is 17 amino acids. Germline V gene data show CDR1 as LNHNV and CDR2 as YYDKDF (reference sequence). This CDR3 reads CATSTWDGEFANTEAFF. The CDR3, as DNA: TGTGCCACCAGCACCTGGGACGGGGAGTTCGCGAACACTGAAGCTTTCTTT.

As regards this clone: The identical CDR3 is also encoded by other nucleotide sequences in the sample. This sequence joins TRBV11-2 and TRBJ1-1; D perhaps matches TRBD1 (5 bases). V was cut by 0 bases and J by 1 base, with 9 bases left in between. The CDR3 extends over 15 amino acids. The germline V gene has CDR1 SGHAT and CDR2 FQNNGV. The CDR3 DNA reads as TGTGCCAGCAGCTTAGATTGGGGGGGGAACACTGAAGCTTTCTTT. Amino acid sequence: CASSLDWGGNTEAFF.

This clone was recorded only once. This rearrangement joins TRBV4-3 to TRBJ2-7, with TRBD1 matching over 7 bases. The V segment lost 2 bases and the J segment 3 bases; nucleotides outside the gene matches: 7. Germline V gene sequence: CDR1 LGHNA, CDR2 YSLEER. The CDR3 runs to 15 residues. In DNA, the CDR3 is TGCGCCAGCAGCCAATTCCGGGACAGTTACTACGAGCAGTACTTC. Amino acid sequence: CASSQFRDSYYEQYF.

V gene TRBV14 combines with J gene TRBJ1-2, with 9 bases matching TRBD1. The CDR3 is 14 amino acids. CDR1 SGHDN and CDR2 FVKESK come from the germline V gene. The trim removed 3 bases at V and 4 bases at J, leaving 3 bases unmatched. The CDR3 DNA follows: TGTGCCAGCAGCCACCGGGACAGGGTCTATGGCTACACCTTC. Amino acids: CASSHRDRVYGYTF.

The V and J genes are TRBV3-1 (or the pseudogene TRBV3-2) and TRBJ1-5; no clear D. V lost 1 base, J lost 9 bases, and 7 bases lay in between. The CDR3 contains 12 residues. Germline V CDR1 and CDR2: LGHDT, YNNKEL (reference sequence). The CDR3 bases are TGTGCCAGCAGCCAAGCTGATGGGCCCCAGCATTTT. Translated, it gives CASSQADGPQHF.

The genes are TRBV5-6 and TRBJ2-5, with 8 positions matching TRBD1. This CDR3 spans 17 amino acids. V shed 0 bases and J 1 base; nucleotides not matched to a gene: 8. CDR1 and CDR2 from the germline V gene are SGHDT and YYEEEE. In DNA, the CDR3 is TGTGCCAGCAGCTTGGCCTGGAGACAGGGGACCCAAGAGACCCAGTACTTC. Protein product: CASSLAWRQGTQETQYF. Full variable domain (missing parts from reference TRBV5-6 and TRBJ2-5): DAGVTQSPTHLIKTRGQQVTLRCSPKSGHDTVSWYQQALGQGPQFIFQYYEEEERQRGNFPDRFSGHQFPNYSSELNVNALLLGDSALYLCASSLAWRQGTQETQYFGPGTRLLVL.

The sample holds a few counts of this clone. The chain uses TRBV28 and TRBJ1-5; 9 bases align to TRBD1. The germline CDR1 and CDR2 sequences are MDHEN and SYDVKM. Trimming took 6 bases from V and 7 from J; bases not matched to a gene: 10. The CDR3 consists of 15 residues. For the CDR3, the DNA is TGTGCCAGCAGGACTCCGGGACAGGGTGTACAGCCCCAGCATTTT. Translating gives CASRTPGQGVQPQHF.

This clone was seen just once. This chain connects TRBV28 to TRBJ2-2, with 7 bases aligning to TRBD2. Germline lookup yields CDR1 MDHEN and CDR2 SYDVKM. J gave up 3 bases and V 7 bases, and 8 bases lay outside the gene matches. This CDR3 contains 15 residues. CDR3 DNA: TGTGCCAGCACCTTCGAGCGGGACGACACCGGGGAGCTGTTTTTT. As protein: CASTFERDDTGELFF.

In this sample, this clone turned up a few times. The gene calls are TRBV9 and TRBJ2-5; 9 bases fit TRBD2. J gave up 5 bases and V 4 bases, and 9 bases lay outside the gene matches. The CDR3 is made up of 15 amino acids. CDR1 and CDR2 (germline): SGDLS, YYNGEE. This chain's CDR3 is CASSKEAGGIETQYF. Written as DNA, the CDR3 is TGTGCCAGCAGCAAGGAAGCGGGAGGTATTGAGACCCAGTACTTC.

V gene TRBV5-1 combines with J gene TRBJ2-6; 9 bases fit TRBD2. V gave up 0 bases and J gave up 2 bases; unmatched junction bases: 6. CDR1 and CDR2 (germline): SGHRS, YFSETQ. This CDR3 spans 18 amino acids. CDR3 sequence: CASSLGGLAWAGANVLTF. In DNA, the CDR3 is TGCGCCAGCAGCTTGGGGGGACTAGCCTGGGCTGGGGCCAACGTCCTGACTTTC. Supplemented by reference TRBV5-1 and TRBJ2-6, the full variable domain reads KAGVTQTPRYLIKTRGQQVTLSCSPISGHRSVSWYQQTPGQGLQFLFEYFSETQRNKGNFPGRFSGRQFSNSRSEMNVSTLELGDSALYLCASSLGGLAWAGANVLTFGAGSRLTVL.

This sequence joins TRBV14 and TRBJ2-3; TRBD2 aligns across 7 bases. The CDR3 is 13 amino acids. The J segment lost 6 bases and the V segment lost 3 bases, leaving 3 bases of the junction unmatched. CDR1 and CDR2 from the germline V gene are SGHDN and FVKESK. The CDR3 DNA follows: TGTGCCAGCAGCCATCGAGCGGGGGATACGCAGTATTTT. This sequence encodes CASSHRAGDTQYF.

DNA for the CDR3: TGTGCCAGCAGTAAGCACAGGGGGGCGAACACTGAAGCTTTCTTT. Its translation: CASSKHRGANTEAFF. The rearrangement joins TRBV6-2 or TRBV6-3 to TRBJ1-1; TRBD1 matches 8 bases. CDR1 and CDR2 from the germline V gene are MNHEY and SVGEGT. This CDR3 has 15 amino acids. Trimming took 5 bases from V and 1 from J; bases not matched to a gene: 6.